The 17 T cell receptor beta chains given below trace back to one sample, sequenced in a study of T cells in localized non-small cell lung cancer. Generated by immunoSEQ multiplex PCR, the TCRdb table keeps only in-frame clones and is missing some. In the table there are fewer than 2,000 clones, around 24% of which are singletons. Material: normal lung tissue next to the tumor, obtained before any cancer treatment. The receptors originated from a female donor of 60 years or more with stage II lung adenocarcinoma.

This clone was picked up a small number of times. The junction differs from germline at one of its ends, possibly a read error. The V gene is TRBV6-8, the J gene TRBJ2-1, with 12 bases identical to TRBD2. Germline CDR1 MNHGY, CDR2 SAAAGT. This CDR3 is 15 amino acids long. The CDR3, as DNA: TGTGCCATCAGTGCCCCGACTAGCGGGAGTGCTGAGCAGTTCTTC. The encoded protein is CAISAPTSGSAEQFF.

Here the CDR3 DNA reads TGTGCCAGCTATGGACAGCCCGACAATGAGCAGTTCTTC. The encoded protein is CASYGQPDNEQFF. The chain is built from TRBV18 and TRBJ2-1; D might be TRBD1 (6 bases). V lost 7 bases to trimming and J lost 5 bases, with 12 bases between them. This CDR3 has 13 residues. Germline V gene data show CDR1 as KGHSH and CDR2 as LQKENI.

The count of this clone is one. The CDR3 DNA is TGTGCCAGCAGCAAAGCGGGGATTGGAAACACCATATATTTT. This encodes CASSKAGIGNTIYF. The chain combines TRBV25-1 with TRBJ1-3; the D is unclear. The CDR3 is made up of 14 amino acids. Germline assignment: CDR1 MGHDK and CDR2 SYGVNS. V lost 6 bases and J lost 3, with 12 bases in between. Complete variable domain (other parts from reference TRBV25-1 and TRBJ1-3): EADIYQTPRYLVIGTGKKITLECSQTMGHDKMYWYQQDPGMELHLIHYSYGVNSTEKGDLSSESTVSRIRTEHFPLTLESARPSHTSQYLCASSKAGIGNTIYFGEGSWLTVV.

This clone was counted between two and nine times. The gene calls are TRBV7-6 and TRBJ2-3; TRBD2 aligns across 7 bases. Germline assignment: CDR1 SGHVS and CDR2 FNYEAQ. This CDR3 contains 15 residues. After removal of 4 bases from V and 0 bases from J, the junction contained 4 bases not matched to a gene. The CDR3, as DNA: TGTGCCAGCAGCTCCTTAGCGGGTAGCACAGATACGCAGTATTTT. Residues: CASSSLAGSTDTQYF. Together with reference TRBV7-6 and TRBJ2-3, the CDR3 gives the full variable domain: GAGVSQSPRYKVTKRGQDVALRCDPISGHVSLYWYRQALGQGPEFLTYFNYEAQQDKSGLPNDRFSAERPEGSISTLTIQRTEQRDSAMYRCASSSLAGSTDTQYFGPGTRLTVL.

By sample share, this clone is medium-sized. The CDR3 DNA reads TGTGCCAGTAGCACCTGGAACTACGAGCAGTACTTC. This sequence encodes CASSTWNYEQYF. This chain links TRBV19 with TRBJ2-7; D is ambiguous. V was cut by 6 bases and J by 3 bases, with 9 bases left in between. This CDR3 is built from 12 residues. Germline CDR1 and CDR2: LNHDA and SQIVND (reference sequence).

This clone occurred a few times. This CDR3 is CASRNDQPGANVLTF. Written as DNA, the CDR3 is TGTGCCAGCCGAAACGATCAACCTGGGGCCAACGTCCTGACTTTC. This chain uses TRBV2 with TRBJ2-6; D is unclear. Between the trimmed V and J ends, which lost 8 bases and 2 bases, there was a span of 13 bases. The V gene's germline CDR1 is SNHLY and CDR2 FYNNEI. The CDR3 consists of 15 residues.

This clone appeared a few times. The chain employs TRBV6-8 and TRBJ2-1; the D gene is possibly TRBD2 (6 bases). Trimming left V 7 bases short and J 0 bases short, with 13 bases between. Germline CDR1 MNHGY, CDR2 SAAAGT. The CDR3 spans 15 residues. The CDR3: CASTRDGSSYNEQFF. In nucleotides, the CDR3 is TGTGCCAGCACTAGAGACGGGAGCTCCTACAATGAGCAGTTCTTC.

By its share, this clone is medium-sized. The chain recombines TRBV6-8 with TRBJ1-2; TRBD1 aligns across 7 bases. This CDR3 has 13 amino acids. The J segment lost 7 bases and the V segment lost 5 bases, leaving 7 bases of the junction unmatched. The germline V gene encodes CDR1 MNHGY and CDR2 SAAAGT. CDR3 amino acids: CASSQQGRGGYTF. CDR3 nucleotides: TGTGCCAGCAGTCAACAGGGGAGGGGTGGCTACACCTTC.

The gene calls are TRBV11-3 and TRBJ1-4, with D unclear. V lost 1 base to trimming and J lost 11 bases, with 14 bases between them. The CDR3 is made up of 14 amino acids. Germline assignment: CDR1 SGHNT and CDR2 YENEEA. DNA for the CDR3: TGTGCCAGCAGCTTAGGGCCTGACTCTGGGAAACTGTTTTTT. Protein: CASSLGPDSGKLFF.

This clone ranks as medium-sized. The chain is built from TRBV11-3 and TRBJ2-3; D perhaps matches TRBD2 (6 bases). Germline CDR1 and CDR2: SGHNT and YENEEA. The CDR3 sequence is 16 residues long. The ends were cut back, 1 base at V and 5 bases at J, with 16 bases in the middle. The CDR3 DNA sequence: TGTGCCAGCAGCTTAGGATCGGGAGATCCGGGAGATACGCAGTATTTT. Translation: CASSLGSGDPGDTQYF.

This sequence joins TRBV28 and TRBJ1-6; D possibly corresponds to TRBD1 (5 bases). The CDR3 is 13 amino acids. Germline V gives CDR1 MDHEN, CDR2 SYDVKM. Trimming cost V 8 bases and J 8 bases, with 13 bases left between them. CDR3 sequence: CASQRDRYSPLHF. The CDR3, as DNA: TGTGCCAGCCAAAGGGACCGATATTCACCCCTCCACTTT.

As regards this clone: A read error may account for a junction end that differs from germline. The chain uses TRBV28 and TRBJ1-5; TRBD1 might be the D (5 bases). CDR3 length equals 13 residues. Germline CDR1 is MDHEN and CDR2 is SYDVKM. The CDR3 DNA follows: TGTGCCACCCAGAGGAGGGGCAACCAGCCCCAGCATTTT. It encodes CATQRRGNQPQHF.

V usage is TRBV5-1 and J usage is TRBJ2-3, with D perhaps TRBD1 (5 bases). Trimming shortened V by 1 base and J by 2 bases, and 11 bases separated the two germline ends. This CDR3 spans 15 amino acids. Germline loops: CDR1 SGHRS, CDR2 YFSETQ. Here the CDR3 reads CASSLSQGYTDTQYF. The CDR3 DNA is TGCGCCAGCAGCTTGTCCCAGGGCTACACAGATACGCAGTATTTT.

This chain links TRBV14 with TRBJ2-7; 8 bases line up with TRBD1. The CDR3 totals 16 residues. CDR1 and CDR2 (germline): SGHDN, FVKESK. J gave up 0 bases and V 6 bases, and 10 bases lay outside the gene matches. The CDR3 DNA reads TGTGCCAGCAGGCTAAGCGGACAGGGACGCTCCTACGAGCAGTACTTC. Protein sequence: CASRLSGQGRSYEQYF.

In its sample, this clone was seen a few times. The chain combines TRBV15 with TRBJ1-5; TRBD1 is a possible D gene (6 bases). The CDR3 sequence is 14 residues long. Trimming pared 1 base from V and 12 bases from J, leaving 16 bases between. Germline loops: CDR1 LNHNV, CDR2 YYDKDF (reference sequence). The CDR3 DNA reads TGTGCCACCAGCAGAGTTCAGTCCCAGGGGAACCAGCATTTT. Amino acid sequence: CATSRVQSQGNQHF.

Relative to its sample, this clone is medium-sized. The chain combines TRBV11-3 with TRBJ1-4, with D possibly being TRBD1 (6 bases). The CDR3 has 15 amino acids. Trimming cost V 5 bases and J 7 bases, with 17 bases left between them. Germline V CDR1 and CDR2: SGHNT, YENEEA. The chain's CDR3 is CASSPGTRGGEKLFF. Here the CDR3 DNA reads TGTGCCAGCAGCCCCGGGACAAGAGGGGGTGAAAAACTGTTTTTT. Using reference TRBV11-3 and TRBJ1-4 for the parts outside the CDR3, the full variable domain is EAGVVQSPRYKIIEKKQPVAFWCNPISGHNTLYWYLQNLGQGPELLIRYENEEAVDDSQLPKDRFSAERLKGVDSTLKIQPAELGDSAVYLCASSPGTRGGEKLFFGSGTQLSVL.

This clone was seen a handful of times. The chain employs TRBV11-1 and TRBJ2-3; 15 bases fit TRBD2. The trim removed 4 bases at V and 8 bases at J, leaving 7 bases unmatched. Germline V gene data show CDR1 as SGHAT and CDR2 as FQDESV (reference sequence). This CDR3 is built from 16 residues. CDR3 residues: CASSSGLAGGPGTQYF. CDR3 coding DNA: TGTGCCAGCAGCTCTGGACTAGCGGGAGGGCCCGGTACGCAGTATTTT.